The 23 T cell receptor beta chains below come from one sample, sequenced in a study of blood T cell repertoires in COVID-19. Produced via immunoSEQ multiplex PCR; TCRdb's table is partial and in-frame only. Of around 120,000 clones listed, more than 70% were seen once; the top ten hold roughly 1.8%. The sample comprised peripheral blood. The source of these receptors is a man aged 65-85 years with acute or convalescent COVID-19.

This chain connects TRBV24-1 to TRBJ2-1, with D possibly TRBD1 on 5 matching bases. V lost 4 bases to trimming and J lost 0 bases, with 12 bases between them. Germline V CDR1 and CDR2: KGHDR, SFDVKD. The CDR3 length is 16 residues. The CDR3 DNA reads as TGTGCCACCAGTGACACGGACAAGAGCTCCTACAATGAGCAGTTCTTC. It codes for CATSDTDKSSYNEQFF.

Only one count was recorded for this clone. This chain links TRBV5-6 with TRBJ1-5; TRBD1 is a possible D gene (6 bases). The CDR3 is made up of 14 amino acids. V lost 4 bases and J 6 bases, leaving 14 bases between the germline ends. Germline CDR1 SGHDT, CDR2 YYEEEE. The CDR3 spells CASSQGRGVQPQHF. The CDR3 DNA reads TGTGCCAGCAGCCAGGGGAGGGGAGTTCAGCCCCAGCATTTT.

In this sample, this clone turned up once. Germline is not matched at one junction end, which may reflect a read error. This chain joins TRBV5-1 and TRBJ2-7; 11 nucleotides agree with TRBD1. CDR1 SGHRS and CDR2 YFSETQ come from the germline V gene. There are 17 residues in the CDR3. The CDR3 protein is CARSLARGTGGTYEQYF. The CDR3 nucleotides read TGCGCCCGCAGCTTGGCCAGGGGGACAGGGGGGACCTACGAGCAGTACTTC.

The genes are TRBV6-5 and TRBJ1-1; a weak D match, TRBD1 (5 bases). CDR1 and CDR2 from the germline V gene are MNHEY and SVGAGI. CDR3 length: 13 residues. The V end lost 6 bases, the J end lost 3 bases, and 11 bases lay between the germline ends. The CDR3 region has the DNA TGTGCCAGCAGCCTGCAGGGTCACACTGAAGCTTTCTTT. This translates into CASSLQGHTEAFF.

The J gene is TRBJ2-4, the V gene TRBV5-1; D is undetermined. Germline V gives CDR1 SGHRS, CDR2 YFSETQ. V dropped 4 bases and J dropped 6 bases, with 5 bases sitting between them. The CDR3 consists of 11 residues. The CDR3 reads CASSQSNIQYF. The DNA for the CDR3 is TGCGCCAGCAGCCAGTCAAACATTCAGTACTTC. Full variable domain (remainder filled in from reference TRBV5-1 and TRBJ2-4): KAGVTQTPRYLIKTRGQQVTLSCSPISGHRSVSWYQQTPGQGLQFLFEYFSETQRNKGNFPGRFSGRQFSNSRSEMNVSTLELGDSALYLCASSQSNIQYFGAGTRLSVL.

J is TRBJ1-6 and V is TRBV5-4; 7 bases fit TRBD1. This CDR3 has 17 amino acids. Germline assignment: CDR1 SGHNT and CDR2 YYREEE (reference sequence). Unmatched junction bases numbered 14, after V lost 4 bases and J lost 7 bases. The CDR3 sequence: CASSAPRRQGRNSPLHF. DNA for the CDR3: TGTGCCAGCAGCGCCCCGCGTCGACAGGGCCGAAATTCACCCCTCCACTTT.

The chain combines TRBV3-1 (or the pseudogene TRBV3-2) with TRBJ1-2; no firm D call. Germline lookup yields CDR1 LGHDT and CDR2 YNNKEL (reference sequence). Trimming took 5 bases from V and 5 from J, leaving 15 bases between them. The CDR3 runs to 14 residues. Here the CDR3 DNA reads TGTGCCAGCAGCTACGGACGGGGAATGTATGGCTACACCTTC. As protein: CASSYGRGMYGYTF.

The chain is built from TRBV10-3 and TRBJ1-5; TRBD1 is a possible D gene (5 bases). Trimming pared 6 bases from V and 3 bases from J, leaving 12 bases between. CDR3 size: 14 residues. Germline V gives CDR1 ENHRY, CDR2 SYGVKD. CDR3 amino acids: CAISAGGTNQPQHF. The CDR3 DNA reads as TGTGCCATCAGCGCCGGGGGGACCAATCAGCCCCAGCATTTT.

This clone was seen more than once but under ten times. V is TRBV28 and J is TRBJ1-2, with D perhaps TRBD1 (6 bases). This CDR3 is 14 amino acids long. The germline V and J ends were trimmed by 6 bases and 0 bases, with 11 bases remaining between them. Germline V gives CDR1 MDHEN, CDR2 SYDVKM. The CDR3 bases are TGTGCCAGCAGATCAGGGGTAGCTAACTATGGCTACACCTTC. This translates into CASRSGVANYGYTF.

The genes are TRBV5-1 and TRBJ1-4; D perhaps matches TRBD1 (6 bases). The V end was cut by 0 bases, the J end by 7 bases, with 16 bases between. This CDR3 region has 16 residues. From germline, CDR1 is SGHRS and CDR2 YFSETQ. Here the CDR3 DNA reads TGCGCCAGCAGCTTGGGACAGGCCCTCGGGCGTGAAAAACTGTTTTTT. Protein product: CASSLGQALGREKLFF. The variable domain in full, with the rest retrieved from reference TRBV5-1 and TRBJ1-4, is KAGVTQTPRYLIKTRGQQVTLSCSPISGHRSVSWYQQTPGQGLQFLFEYFSETQRNKGNFPGRFSGRQFSNSRSEMNVSTLELGDSALYLCASSLGQALGREKLFFGSGTQLSVL.

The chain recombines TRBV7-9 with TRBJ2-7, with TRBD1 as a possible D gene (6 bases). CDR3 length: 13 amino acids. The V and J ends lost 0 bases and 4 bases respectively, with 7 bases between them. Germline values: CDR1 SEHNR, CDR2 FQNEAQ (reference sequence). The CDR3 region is CASSLAGQYEQYF. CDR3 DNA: TGTGCCAGCAGCTTAGCTGGACAGTACGAGCAGTACTTC.

The chain's CDR3 is CASSLVPAGGPYEQYF. In nucleotides, the CDR3 is TGTGCCAGCAGCTTAGTACCAGCGGGGGGACCCTACGAGCAGTACTTC. The V gene is TRBV11-2, the J gene TRBJ2-7; 9 bases fit TRBD2. This CDR3 has 16 residues. From germline, CDR1 is SGHAT and CDR2 FQNNGV. Unmatched junction bases numbered 6, after V lost 1 base and J lost 2 bases. Combining the CDR3 with reference TRBV11-2 and TRBJ2-7 gives the whole variable domain EAGVAQSPRYKIIEKRQSVAFWCNPISGHATLYWYQQILGQGPKLLIQFQNNGVVDDSQLPKDRFSAERLKGVDSTLKIQPAKLEDSAVYLCASSLVPAGGPYEQYFGPGTRLTVT.

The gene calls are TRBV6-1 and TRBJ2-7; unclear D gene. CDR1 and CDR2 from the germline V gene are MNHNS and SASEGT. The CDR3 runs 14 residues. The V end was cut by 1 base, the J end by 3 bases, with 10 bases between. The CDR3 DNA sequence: TGTGCCAGCAGTGAAGTGTGGCAATACTACGAGCAGTACTTC. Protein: CASSEVWQYYEQYF.

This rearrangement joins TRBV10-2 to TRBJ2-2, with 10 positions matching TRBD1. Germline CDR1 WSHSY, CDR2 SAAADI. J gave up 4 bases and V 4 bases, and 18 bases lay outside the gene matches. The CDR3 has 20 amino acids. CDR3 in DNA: TGCGCCAGCAGTGCTGATCCCCGGGACAGGGGTGATTTGGGCACCGGGGAGCTGTTTTTT. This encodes CASSADPRDRGDLGTGELFF.

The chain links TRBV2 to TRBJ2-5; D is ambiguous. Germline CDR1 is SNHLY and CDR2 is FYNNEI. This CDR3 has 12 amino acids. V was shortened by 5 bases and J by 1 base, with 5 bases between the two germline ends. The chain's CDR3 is CASSRVQETQYF. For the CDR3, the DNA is TGTGCCAGCAGTCGGGTCCAAGAGACCCAGTACTTC.

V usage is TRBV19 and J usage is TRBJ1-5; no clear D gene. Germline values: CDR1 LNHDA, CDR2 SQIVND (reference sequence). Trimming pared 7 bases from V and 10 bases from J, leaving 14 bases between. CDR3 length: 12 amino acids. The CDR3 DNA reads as TGTGCCAGTACCGAGAATCGCGGACCCCAGCATTTT. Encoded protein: CASTENRGPQHF.

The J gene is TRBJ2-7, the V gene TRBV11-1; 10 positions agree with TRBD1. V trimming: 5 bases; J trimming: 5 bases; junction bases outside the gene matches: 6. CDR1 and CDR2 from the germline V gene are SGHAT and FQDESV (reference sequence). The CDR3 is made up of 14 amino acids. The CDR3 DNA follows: TGTGCCAGCAGCCTCAGACAGGGGGCCAACGAGCAGTACTTC. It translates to CASSLRQGANEQYF.

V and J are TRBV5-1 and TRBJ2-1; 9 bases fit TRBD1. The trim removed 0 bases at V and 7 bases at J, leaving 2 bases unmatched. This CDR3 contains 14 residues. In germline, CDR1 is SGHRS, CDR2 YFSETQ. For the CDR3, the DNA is TGCGCCAGCAGCTTGGCCGACAGGGGGAATGAGCAGTTCTTC. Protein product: CASSLADRGNEQFF.

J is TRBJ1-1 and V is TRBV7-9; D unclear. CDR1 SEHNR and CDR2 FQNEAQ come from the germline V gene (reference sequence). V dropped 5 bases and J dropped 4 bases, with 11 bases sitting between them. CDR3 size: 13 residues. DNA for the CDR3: TGTGCCAGCAGCCCGCCTTCGGGCACTGAAGCTTTCTTT. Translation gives CASSPPSGTEAFF.

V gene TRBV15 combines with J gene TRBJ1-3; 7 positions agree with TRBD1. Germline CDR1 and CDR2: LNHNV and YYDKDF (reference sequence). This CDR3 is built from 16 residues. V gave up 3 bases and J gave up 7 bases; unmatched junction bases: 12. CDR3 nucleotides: TGTGCCACCAGCAGCGGCGGGGTTAAGGGGGCTAACACCATATATTTT. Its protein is CATSSGGVKGANTIYF.

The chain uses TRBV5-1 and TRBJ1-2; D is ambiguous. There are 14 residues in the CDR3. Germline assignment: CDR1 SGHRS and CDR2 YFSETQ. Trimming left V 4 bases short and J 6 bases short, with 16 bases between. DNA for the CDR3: TGCGCCAGCAGCCGCCGGGGTGAGGGAGATGGCTACACCTTC. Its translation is CASSRRGEGDGYTF.

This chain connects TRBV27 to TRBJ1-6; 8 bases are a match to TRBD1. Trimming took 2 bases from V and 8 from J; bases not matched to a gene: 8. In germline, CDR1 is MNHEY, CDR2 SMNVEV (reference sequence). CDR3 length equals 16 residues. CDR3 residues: CASSLSPDRVYSPLHF. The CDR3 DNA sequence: TGTGCCAGCAGTTTAAGTCCGGACAGGGTCTATTCACCCCTCCACTTT.

CDR3 sequence (DNA): TGCGCCAGCAGCCCTTCCGGGACAGGAAGCTCTGGGGCCAACGTCCTGACTTTC. Its protein product is CASSPSGTGSSGANVLTF. The chain employs TRBV4-1 and TRBJ2-6; 8 bases agree with TRBD1. The CDR3 runs to 18 residues. Trimming took 4 bases from V and 0 from J; bases not matched to a gene: 8. CDR1 and CDR2 (germline): MGHRA, YSYEKL.